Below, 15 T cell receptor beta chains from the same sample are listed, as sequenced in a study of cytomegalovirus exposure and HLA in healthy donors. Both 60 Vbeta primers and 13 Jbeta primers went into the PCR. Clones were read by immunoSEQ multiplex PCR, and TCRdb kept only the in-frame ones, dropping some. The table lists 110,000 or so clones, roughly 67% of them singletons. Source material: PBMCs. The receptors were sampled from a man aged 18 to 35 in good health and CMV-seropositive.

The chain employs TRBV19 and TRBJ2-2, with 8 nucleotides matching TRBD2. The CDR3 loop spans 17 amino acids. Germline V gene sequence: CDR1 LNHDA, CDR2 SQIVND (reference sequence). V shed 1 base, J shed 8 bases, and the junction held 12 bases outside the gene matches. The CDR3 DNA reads TGTGCCAGTAGTATAGTTTTCGGCGGGGGGCTAGCAGGGGAGCTGTTTTTT. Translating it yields CASSIVFGGGLAGELFF.

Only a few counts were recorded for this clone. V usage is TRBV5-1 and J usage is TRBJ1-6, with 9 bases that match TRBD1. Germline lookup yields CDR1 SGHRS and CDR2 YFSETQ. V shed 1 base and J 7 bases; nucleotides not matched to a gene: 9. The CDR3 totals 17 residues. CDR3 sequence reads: CASSLHPGQGGNSPLHF. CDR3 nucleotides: TGCGCCAGCAGCTTGCACCCGGGACAGGGTGGAAATTCACCCCTCCACTTT.

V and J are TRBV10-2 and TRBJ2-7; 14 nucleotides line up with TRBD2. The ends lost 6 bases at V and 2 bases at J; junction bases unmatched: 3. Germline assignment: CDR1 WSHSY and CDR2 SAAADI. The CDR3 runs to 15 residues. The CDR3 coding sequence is TGCGCCAGCAGCGTGGGACTAGCGGGGGCCTACGAGCAGTACGTC. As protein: CASSVGLAGAYEQYV.

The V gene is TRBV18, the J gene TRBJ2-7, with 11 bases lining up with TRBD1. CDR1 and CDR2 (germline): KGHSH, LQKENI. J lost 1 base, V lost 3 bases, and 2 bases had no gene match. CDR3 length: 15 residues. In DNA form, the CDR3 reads TGTGCCAGCTCACCCGGGACAGGGGGTTCCTACGAGCAGTACGTC. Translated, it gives CASSPGTGGSYEQYV.

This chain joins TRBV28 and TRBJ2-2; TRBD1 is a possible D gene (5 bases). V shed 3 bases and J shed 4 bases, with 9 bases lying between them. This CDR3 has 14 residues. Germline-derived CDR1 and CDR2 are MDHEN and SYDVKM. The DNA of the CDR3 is TGTGCCAGCAGTTTTCGACAGACCACCGGGGAGCTGTTTTTT. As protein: CASSFRQTTGELFF.

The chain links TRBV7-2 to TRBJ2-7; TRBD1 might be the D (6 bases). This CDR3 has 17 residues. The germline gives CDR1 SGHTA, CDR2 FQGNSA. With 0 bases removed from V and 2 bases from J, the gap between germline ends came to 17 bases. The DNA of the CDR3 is TGTGCCAGCAGCTTAGCGGGGGCGAAGGGTAGCCCCTACGAGCAGTACGTC. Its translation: CASSLAGAKGSPYEQYV.

The CDR3 sequence: CASSVGGRGRNGYTF. CDR3 sequence (DNA): TGTGCCAGCAGTGTAGGGGGCAGGGGGCGGAATGGCTACACCTTC. This chain joins TRBV2 and TRBJ1-2; 8 bases are a match to TRBD1. Trimming removed 4 bases from V and 6 bases from J; junction bases left unmatched: 10. The germline V gene encodes CDR1 SNHLY and CDR2 FYNNEI. The CDR3 is made up of 15 amino acids.

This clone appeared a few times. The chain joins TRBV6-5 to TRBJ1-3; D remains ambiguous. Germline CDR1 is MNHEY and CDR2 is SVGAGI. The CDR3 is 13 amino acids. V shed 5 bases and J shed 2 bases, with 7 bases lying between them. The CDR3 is CASSPLAGNTIYF. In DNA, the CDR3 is TGTGCCAGCAGTCCTCTAGCTGGAAACACCATATATTTT.

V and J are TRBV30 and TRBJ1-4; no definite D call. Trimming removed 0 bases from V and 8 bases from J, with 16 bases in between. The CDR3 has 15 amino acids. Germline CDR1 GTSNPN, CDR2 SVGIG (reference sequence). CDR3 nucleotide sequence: TGTGCCTGGAGTGTATTCGGCAGGCAAGTGGAAAAACTGTTTTTT. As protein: CAWSVFGRQVEKLFF. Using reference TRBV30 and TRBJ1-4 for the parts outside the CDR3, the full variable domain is SQTIHQWPATLVQPVGSPLSLECTVEGTSNPNLYWYRQAAGRGLQLLFYSVGIGQISSEVPQNLSASRPQDRQFILSSKKLLLSDSGFYLCAWSVFGRQVEKLFFGSGTQLSVL.

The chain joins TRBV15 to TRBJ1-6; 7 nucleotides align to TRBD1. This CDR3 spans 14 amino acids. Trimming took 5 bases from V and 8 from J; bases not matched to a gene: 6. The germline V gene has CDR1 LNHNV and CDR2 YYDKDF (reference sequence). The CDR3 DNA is TGTGCCACCAGCTCCACGACAGGGTATTCACCCCTCCACTTT. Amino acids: CATSSTTGYSPLHF.

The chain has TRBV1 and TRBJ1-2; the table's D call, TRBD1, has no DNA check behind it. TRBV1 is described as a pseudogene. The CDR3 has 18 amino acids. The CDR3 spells CTSSQDRMGHTSSYGYTF. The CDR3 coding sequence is TGCACCAGCAGCCAAGATAGGATGGGCCACACGTCTTCCTATGGCTACACCTTC.

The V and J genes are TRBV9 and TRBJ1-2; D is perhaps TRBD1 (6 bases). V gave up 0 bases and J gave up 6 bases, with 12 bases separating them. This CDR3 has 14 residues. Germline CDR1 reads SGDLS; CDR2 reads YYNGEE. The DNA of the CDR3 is TGTGCCAGCAGCGTAGAGGGGGTCTTCGATGGCTACACCTTC. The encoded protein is CASSVEGVFDGYTF. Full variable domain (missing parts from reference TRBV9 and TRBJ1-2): DSGVTQTPKHLITATGQRVTLRCSPRSGDLSVYWYQQSLDQGLQFLIQYYNGEERAKGNILERFSAQQFPDLHSELNLSSLELGDSALYFCASSVEGVFDGYTFGSGTRLTVV.

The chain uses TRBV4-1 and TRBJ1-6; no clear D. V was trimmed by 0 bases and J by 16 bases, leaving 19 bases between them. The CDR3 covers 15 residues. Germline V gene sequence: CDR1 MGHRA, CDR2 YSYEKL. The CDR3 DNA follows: TGCGCCAGCAGCCAAGATAGTTCATCAGCCACGGAGCTCCACTTT. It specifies CASSQDSSSATELHF.

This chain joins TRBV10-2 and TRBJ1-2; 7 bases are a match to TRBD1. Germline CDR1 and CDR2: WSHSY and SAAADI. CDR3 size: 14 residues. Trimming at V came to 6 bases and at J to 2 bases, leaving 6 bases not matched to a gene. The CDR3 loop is CASSPGQLNYGYTF. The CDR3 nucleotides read TGCGCCAGCAGCCCGGGACAGCTAAACTATGGCTACACCTTC.

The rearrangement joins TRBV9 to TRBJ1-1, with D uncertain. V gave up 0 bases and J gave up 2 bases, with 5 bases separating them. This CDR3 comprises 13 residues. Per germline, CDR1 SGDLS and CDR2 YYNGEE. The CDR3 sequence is CASSVVPNTEAFF. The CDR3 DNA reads TGTGCCAGCAGCGTAGTTCCAAACACTGAAGCTTTCTTT.